The sequence of this T cell receptor (beta chain) was determined in a study of blood T cell repertoires in COVID-19. Study-level background: Some COVID-19 samples were acute and others convalescent; all came from the United States, Italy and Spain.

V gave up 0 bases and J gave up 3 bases, with 10 bases separating them. The germline V gene encodes CDR1 SGHRS and CDR2 YFSETQ. The CDR3 contains 15 residues. Sequencing used immunoSEQ multiplex PCR; TCRdb keeps in-frame clones, though not all of them. Of about 74,000 clones listed, around 74% were seen once; the top ten hold over 20%. The sequencing input was peripheral blood. The chain employs TRBV5-1 and TRBJ2-1, with D perhaps matching TRBD2 (5 bases). The sequence was collected from a man aged 65 to 85 with acute or convalescent COVID-19. CDR3 sequence: CASSLGSGLYNEQFF. The CDR3 DNA follows: TGCGCCAGCAGCTTGGGCAGCGGACTCTACAATGAGCAGTTCTTC.